The T cell receptor (beta chain) described here comes from a study of response to subunit inactivated influenza vaccine. Study-wide results and caveats: Authors suggested that a seasonal influenza vaccination recruits few new T cells each time.

This clonotype was seen at least ten times. Its specificity is unknown. TCRdb redid the calling of the RT-PCR reads with MiXCR, one entry per CDR3 protein. Among more than 200,000 distinct CDR3 sequences, over 9% were seen once, and the ten largest hold over 6.5%. This TCR derives from a man aged 50 or older who received an inactivated influenza vaccine. Sequences were derived from non-naive T cells sorted from PBMCs, sampled 14 to 15 days before vaccination.

Written as DNA, the CDR3 is TGCAGTGCTTACTCCGGACTAGCGGGGGGGACTGAGCAGTTCTTC. Translation: CSAYSGLAGGTEQFF. V gene TRBV20-1 combines with J gene TRBJ2-1; TRBD2 matches at 15 bases. V gave up 5 bases and J gave up 9 bases; unmatched junction bases: 8. The CDR3 has 15 amino acids. Per the germline V gene, CDR1 is DFQATT and CDR2 is SNEGSKA (reference sequence).